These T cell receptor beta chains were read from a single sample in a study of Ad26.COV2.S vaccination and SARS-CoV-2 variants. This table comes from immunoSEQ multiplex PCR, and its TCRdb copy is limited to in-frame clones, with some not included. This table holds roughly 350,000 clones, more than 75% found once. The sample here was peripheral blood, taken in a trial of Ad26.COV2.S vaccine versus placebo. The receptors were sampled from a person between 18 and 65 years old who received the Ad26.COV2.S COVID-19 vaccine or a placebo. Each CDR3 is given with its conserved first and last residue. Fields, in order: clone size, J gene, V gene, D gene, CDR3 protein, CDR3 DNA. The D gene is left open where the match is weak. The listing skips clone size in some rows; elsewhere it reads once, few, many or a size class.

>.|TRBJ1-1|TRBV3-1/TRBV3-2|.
CASSQAPTGTGEAFF
TGTGCCAGCAGCCAAGCTCCGACAGGTACCGGTGAAGCTTTCTTT
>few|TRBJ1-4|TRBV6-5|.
CASSYSSPINEKLFF
TGTGCCAGCAGTTACTCGTCGCCGATTAATGAAAAACTGTTTTTT
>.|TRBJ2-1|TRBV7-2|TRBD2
CASSSSGGASNEQFF
TGTGCCAGCAGCTCCAGCGGGGGGGCGTCCAATGAGCAGTTCTTC
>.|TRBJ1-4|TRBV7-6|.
CASSLRDPNEKLFF
TGTGCCAGCAGCTTACGGGACCCCAATGAAAAACTGTTTTTT
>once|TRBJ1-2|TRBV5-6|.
CASSRGGGGYTF
TGTGCCAGCAGCAGGGGAGGCGGTGGCTACACCTTC
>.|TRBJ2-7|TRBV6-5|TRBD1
CASSTYPGQGYEQYF
TGTGCCAGCAGTACCTACCCGGGACAGGGCTACGAGCAGTACTTC
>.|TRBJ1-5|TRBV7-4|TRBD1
CASSPRQGWSNQPQHF
TGTGCCAGCAGCCCTCGACAGGGATGGAGCAATCAGCCCCAGCATTTT
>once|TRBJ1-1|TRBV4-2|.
CASSQANWAATEAFF
TGTGCCAGCAGCCAAGCTAACTGGGCAGCAACTGAAGCTTTCTTT
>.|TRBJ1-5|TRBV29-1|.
CSVGFESNQPQHF
TGCAGCGTTGGTTTCGAAAGTAATCAGCCCCAGCATTTT
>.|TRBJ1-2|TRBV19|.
CASSTERAGHGYTF
TGTGCCAGTAGTACAGAGAGGGCAGGGCATGGCTACACCTTC
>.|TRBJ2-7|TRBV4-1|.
CASSSRGQAGGGYEQYF
TGCGCCAGCAGCTCACGAGGGCAGGCAGGGGGGGGGTACGAGCAGTACTTC
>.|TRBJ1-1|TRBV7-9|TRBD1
CASSNRDRTMNTEAFF
TGTGCCAGCAGCAACCGGGACAGGACAATGAACACTGAAGCTTTCTTT
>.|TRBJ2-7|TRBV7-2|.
CASSPGRSYEQYF
TGTGCCAGCAGTCCGGGCCGCTCCTACGAGCAGTACTTC
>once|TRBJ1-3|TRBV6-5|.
CASNLLEGSGNTIYF
TGTGCCAGCAACCTCCTTGAGGGTTCTGGAAACACCATATATTTT